This T cell receptor beta chain was sequenced during a study of CD8+CD57+ T cells in acquired aplastic anemia (dated by TCRdb to 2016 to 2019). General notes on the study: A mean of about 3.2 ug of DNA, ranging from about 0.19 to 27.4 ug, was extracted from sorted CD4+ and CD8+ cells. CD8+CD57+ expansion was defined as a frequency above the mean frequency observed in healthy subjects.

Trimming removed 2 bases from V and 5 bases from J, leaving 6 bases between the germline ends. The germline V gene (reference sequence) yields DFQATT for CDR1 and SNEGSKA for CDR2. Inclusive of the bounding cysteine and phenylalanine, the CDR3 is 11 residues long. The entry retains the CDR3 DNA only, 33 bases that are in frame from base 1. TCR beta VDJ combination and CDR3 sequence profiling used genomic DNA as the template. An Illumina HiSeq 2000 was used for TCR repertoire sequencing. Concerning the study's data processing: Repertoires were assessed using TRBV/TRBJ rearrangement plots, CDR3 size and DJ length profiles, and Simpson's diversity index. Whichever DNA sequence was most abundant in the deep sequencing data was defined as the immunodominant clone. CDR3 amino acid sequences were screened for sharing across subjects and were compared with published repertoires and the VDJdb database. TCRdb reanalyzed the raw reads on its own, using fastp at Q25 for trimming and MiXCR for clone calling, and kept in-frame beta chains. Entries that share a CDR3 protein sequence are merged under the most common genes and DNA. The V and J calls here are based on TCRdb, not the publication. In all, the sample holds under 200,000 distinct CDR3 sequences, and less than 60% of those were seen once. About 1.8% of the sample comes from the top ten.

With regard to this clonotype: Its binding antigen is unknown. It has no much larger one-base neighbor in the sample; base qualities were not kept.

Flow cytometry had shown CD8+CD57+ cell expansion in the patients selected for sequencing. Every patient had severe acquired aplastic anemia, diagnosed using the International Study of Aplastic Anemia and Agranulocytosis and Camitta criteria. At the time blood was sampled, none of the patients had received any therapy. The study deep-sequenced TCR repertoires of sorted CD4+ and CD8+ blood T cells from severe aplastic anemia patients and healthy subjects. In the USA, patient enrollment took place under clinicaltrials.gov protocols 00001620, 01623167, 00001397, 00071045, 00081523 and 00961064. Ficoll-Paque density gradient centrifugation was used to isolate peripheral blood mononuclear cells. CD4+ and CD8+ T cells were sorted by FACS or magnetic beads before DNA extraction. The paper's findings and limits, for the study overall: Although 25 to 30 CD8+ CDR3 sequences were shared by patients and controls, these sequences appeared highly expressed in patients and within the immunodominant clones of patients. Patients and healthy controls showed no significant difference in CD8+ Simpson's diversity (P=0.060).

Sequencing input: sorted CD4+, CD8+, or CD8+CD57+ T cells (not recorded which) from PBMCs. The rearrangement combines TRBV20-1 with TRBJ1-1, with no reliable assignment of the D segment. The TCR comes from a human donor with aplastic anemia. This receptor carries the CDR3 CSARFPTEAFF. The nucleotides are TGCAGTGCTAGATTCCCTACTGAAGCTTTCTTT.